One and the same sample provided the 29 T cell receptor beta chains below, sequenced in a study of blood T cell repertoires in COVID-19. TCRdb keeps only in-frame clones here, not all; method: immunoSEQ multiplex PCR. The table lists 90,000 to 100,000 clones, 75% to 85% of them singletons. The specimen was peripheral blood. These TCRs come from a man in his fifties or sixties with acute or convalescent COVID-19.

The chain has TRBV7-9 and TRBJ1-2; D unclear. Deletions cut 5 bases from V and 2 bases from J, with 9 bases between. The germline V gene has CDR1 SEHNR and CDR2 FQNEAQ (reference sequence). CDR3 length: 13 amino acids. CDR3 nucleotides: TGTGCCAGCAGCCAACGACAAAACTATGGCTACACCTTC. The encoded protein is CASSQRQNYGYTF.

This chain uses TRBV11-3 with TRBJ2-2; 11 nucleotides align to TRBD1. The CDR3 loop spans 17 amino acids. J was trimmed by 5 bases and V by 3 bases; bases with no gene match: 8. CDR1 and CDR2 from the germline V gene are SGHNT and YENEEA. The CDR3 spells CASSLGQGVVPTGELFF. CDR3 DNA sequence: TGTGCCAGCAGCTTGGGACAGGGGGTGGTTCCGACCGGGGAGCTGTTTTTT.

Here the CDR3 DNA reads TGTGCCAGCAGCCAACAGGGACAGGGGGCGAAAGGCTACACCTTC. Residues: CASSQQGQGAKGYTF. This chain links TRBV3-1 (or the pseudogene TRBV3-2) with TRBJ1-2; 12 positions agree with TRBD1. After removal of 2 bases from V and 8 bases from J, the junction contained 6 bases not matched to a gene. Germline CDR1 is LGHDT and CDR2 is YNNKEL (reference sequence). CDR3 size: 15 residues.

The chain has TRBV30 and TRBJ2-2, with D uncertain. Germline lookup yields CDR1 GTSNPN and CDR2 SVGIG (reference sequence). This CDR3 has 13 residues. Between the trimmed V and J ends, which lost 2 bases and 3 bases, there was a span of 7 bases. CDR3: CAWSIYDTGELFF. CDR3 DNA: TGTGCCTGGAGTATATATGACACCGGGGAGCTGTTTTTT.

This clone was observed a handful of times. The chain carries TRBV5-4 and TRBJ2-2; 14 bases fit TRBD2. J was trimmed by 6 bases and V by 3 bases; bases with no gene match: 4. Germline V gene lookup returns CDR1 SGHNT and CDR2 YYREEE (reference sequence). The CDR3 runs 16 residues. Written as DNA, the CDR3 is TGTGCCAGCAGCTCCAGGACTAGCGGGGGGCCCGGGGAGCTGTTTTTT. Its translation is CASSSRTSGGPGELFF.

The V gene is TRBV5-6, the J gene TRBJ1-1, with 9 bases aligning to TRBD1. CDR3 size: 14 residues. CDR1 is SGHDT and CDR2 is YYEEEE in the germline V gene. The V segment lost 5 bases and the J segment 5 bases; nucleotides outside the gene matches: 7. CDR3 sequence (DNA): TGTGCCAGCAGTTTCTATGACAGGGGGACTGAAGCTTTCTTT. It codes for CASSFYDRGTEAFF.

The CDR3 here is CATSREVESSYEQYF. The CDR3 nucleotides read TGTGCCACCAGCAGAGAAGTGGAGAGCTCCTACGAGCAGTACTTC. V gene TRBV15 combines with J gene TRBJ2-7, with no clear D. Trimming shortened V by 0 bases and J by 0 bases, and 9 bases separated the two germline ends. The CDR3 covers 15 residues. The V gene's germline CDR1 is LNHNV and CDR2 YYDKDF (reference sequence).

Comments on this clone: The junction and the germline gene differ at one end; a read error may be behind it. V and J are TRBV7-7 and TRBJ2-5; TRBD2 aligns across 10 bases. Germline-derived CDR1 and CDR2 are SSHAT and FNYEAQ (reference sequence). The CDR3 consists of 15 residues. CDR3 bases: TGTGCTAGCAGCTCTAGCGGGGGAACGTCAGGGACCCAGTACTTC. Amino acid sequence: CASSSSGGTSGTQYF.

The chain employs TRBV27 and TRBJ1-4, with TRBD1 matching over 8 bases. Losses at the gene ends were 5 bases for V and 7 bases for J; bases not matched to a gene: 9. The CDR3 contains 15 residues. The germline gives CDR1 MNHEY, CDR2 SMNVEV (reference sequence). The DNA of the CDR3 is TGTGCCAGCAGTATCCGACAGGGGCGGACTGAAAAACTGTTTTTT. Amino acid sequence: CASSIRQGRTEKLFF. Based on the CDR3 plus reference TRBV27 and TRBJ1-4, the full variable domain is EAQVTQNPRYLITVTGKKLTVTCSQNMNHEYMSWYRQDPGLGLRQIYYSMNVEVTDKGDVPEGYKVSRKEKRNFPLILESPSPNQTSLYFCASSIRQGRTEKLFFGSGTQLSVL.

The CDR3 coding sequence is TGTGCCAGCAGCTCCCGGGGGAGGAACACCGGGGAGCTGTTTTTT. The encoded protein is CASSSRGRNTGELFF. The V call is TRBV6-6, the J call TRBJ2-2; D may be TRBD2 (6 bases). The germline CDR1 and CDR2 sequences are MNHNY and SVGAGI (reference sequence). The CDR3 is 15 residues long. Trimming took off 6 bases at V and 1 base at J, with 12 bases between the two ends.

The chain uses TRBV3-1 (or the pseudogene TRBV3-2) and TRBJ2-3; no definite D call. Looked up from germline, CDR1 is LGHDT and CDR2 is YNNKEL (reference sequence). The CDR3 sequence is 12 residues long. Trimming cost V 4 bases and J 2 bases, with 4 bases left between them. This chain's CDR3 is CASSPHTDTQYF. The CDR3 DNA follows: TGTGCCAGCAGCCCCCACACAGATACGCAGTATTTT.

The CDR3 loop is CASSFGRYNSPLHF. For the CDR3, the DNA is TGTGCCAGCAGTTTTGGCCGCTATAATTCACCCCTCCACTTT. The V and J genes are TRBV28 and TRBJ1-6, with unresolved D. V was clipped by 3 bases and J by 3 bases, with 6 bases between them. Germline lookup yields CDR1 MDHEN and CDR2 SYDVKM. The CDR3 is made up of 14 amino acids. The variable domain in full, completed from reference TRBV28 and TRBJ1-6, reads DVKVTQSSRYLVKRTGEKVFLECVQDMDHENMFWYRQDPGLGLRLIYFSYDVKMKEKGDIPEGYSVSREKKERFSLILESASTNQTSMYLCASSFGRYNSPLHFGNGTRLTVT.

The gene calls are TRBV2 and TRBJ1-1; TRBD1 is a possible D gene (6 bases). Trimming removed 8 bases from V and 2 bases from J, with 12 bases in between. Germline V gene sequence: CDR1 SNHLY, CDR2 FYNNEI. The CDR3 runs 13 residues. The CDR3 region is CASRTDRNTEAFF. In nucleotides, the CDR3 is TGTGCCAGCCGGACAGACAGAAACACTGAAGCTTTCTTT.

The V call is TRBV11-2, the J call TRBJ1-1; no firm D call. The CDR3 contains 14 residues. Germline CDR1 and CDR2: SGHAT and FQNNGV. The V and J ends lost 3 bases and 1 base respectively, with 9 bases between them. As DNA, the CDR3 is TGTGCCAGCAGCTTTTTGGGAGGGAACACTGAAGCTTTCTTT. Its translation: CASSFLGGNTEAFF.

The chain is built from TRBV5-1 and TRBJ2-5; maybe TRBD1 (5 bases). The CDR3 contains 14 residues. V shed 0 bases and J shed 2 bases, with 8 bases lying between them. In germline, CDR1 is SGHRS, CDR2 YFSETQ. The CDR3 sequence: CASSLGGPQETQYF. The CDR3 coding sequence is TGCGCCAGCAGCTTGGGGGGCCCTCAAGAGACCCAGTACTTC.

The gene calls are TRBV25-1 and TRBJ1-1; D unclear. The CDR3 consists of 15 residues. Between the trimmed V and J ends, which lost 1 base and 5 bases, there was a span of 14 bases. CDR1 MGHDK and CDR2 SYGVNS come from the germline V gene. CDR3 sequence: CASSELGSFGTEAFF. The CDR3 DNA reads TGTGCCAGCAGTGAATTGGGCAGCTTTGGGACTGAAGCTTTCTTT.

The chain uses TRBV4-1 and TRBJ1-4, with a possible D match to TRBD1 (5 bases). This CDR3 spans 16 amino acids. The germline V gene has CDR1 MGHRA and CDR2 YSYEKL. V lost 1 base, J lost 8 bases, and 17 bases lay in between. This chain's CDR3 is CASSQGPGGAQEKLFF. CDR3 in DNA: TGCGCCAGCAGCCAAGGACCCGGGGGTGCTCAGGAAAAACTGTTTTTT.

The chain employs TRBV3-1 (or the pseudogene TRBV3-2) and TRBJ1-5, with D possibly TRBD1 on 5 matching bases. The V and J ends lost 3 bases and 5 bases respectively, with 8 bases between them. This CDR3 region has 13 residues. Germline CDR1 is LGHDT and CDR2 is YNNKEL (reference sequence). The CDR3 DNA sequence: TGTGCCAGCAGCCATCAGGGCGATCAGCCCCAGCATTTT. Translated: CASSHQGDQPQHF.

This chain's CDR3 is CASSLRTSGVTDTQYF. The CDR3 coding sequence is TGTGCCAGCAGCCTAAGGACTAGCGGGGTTACAGATACGCAGTATTTT. The chain is built from TRBV5-4 and TRBJ2-3; the match to TRBD2 covers 12 bases. This CDR3 spans 16 amino acids. Trimming at V came to 4 bases and at J to 3 bases, leaving 6 bases not matched to a gene. Germline V CDR1 and CDR2: SGHNT, YYREEE (reference sequence).

The CDR3 here is CASRSQEDRLGSGELFF. DNA of the CDR3: TGTGCCAGCCGCTCCCAGGAGGACAGGTTAGGGTCCGGGGAGCTGTTTTTT. The chain combines TRBV9 with TRBJ2-2; TRBD1 agrees at 7 bases. The V gene's germline CDR1 is SGDLS and CDR2 YYNGEE. J gave up 6 bases and V 7 bases, and 18 bases lay outside the gene matches. There are 17 residues in the CDR3.

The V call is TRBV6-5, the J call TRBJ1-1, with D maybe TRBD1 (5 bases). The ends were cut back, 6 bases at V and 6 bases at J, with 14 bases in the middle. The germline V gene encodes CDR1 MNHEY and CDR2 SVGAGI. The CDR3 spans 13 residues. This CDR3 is CASSIQGLAEAFF. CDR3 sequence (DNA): TGTGCCAGCAGCATCCAGGGCCTCGCTGAAGCTTTCTTT.

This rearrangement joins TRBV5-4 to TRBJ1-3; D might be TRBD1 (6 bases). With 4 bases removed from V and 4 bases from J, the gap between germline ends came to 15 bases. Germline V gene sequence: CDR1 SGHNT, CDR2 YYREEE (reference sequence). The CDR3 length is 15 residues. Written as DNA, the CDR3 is TGTGCCAGCAGCCAAGGGGGGGCAGGAGGAAACACCATATATTTT. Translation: CASSQGGAGGNTIYF.

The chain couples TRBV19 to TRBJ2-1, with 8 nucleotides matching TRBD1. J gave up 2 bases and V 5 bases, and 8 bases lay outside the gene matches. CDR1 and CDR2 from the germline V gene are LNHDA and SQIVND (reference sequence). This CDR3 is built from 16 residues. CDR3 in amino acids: CASSAYQGATYNEQFF. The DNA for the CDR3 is TGTGCCAGTAGTGCATATCAGGGGGCCACCTACAATGAGCAGTTCTTC.

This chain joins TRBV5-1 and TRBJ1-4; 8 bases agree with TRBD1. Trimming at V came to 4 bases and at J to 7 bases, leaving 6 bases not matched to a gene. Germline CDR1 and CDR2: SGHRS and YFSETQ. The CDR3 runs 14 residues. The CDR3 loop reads CASSPGGAAEKLFF. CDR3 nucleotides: TGCGCCAGCAGCCCAGGGGGCGCGGCTGAAAAACTGTTTTTT.

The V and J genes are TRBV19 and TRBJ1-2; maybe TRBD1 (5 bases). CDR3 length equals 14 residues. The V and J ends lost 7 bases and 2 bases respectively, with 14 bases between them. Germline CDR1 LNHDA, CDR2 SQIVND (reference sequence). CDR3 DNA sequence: TGTGCCAGTACGGCAGAAAGGACAAACTATGGCTACACCTTC. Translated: CASTAERTNYGYTF.

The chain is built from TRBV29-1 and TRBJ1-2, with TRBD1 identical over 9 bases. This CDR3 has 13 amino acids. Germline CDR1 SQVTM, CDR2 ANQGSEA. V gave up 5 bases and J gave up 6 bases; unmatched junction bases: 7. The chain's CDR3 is CSVKFGTGNGYTF. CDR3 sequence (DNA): TGCAGCGTTAAATTTGGGACAGGGAATGGCTACACCTTC.

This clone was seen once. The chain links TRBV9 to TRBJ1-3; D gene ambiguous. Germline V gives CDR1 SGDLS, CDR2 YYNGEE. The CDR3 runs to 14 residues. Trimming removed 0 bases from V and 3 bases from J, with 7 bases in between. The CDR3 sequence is CASSVAVSGNTIYF. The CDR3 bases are TGTGCCAGCAGCGTAGCTGTCAGTGGAAACACCATATATTTT.

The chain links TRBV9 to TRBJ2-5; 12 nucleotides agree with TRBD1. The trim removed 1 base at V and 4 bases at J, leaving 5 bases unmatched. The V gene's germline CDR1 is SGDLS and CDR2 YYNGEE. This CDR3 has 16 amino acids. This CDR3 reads CASSVQPGQGAETQYF. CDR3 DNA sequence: TGTGCCAGCAGCGTACAACCGGGACAGGGGGCAGAGACCCAGTACTTC.

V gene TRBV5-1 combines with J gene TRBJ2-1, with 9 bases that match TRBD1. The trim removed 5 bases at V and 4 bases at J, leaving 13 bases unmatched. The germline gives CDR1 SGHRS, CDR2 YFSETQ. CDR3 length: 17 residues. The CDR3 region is CASRIVYRGLKYNEQFF. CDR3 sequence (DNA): TGCGCCAGCAGGATAGTCTACAGGGGGCTGAAATACAATGAGCAGTTCTTC.